The 18 T cell receptor beta chains given below trace back to one sample, sequenced in a study of blood T cell repertoires in COVID-19. Libraries were prepared by immunoSEQ multiplex PCR; TCRdb keeps only in-frame clonotypes and omits some of them. The sample comprises a few hundred thousand clones, nearly 90% of which are singletons, and about 2.1% rests with the top ten. Sequencing was carried out using peripheral blood. The receptors originated from a woman aged 55 to 70 with COVID-19, enrolled during active disease.

This clone was counted a single time. V usage is TRBV28 and J usage is TRBJ1-1; 10 positions match TRBD1. The CDR3 has 21 amino acids. The V gene's germline CDR1 is MDHEN and CDR2 SYDVKM. V was pared by 6 bases and J by 4 bases, with 26 bases of the junction left unmatched. The CDR3 region has the DNA TGTGCCAGCAGCCCACTGGGACAGGGGCGTCCGGAAGGGGCTCGAGGCACTGAAGCTTTCTTT. This gives the protein CASSPLGQGRPEGARGTEAFF.

V and J are TRBV11-2 and TRBJ2-1; 8 nucleotides agree with TRBD1. V lost 1 base, J lost 0 bases, and 5 bases stayed unmatched. There are 17 residues in the CDR3. Germline assignment: CDR1 SGHAT and CDR2 FQNNGV. CDR3 residues: CASSLAVTGGSYNEQFF. DNA for the CDR3: TGTGCCAGCAGCTTAGCCGTTACAGGGGGCTCCTACAATGAGCAGTTCTTC. The complete variable domain, with remaining parts taken from reference TRBV11-2 and TRBJ2-1, reads EAGVAQSPRYKIIEKRQSVAFWCNPISGHATLYWYQQILGQGPKLLIQFQNNGVVDDSQLPKDRFSAERLKGVDSTLKIQPAKLEDSAVYLCASSLAVTGGSYNEQFFGPGTRLTVL.

The chain has TRBV6-6 and TRBJ1-2; no definite D call. This CDR3 region has 14 residues. CDR1 MNHNY and CDR2 SVGAGI come from the germline V gene (reference sequence). The V gene lost 6 bases and the J gene lost 5 bases, with 16 bases spanning the gap. CDR3 DNA: TGTGCCAGCAGCCACGCCTGGCAGAAATATGGCTACACCTTC. Translated, it gives CASSHAWQKYGYTF.

The chain joins TRBV4-2 to TRBJ2-4; D not certain. Germline CDR1 and CDR2: LGHNA and YNFKEQ. V lost 2 bases to trimming and J lost 1 base, with 18 bases between them. The length of the CDR3 is 18 residues. This CDR3 reads CASSQILGGLGAKNIQYF. CDR3 DNA: TGTGCCAGCAGCCAAATTCTTGGTGGGCTTGGGGCCAAAAACATTCAGTACTTC.

This clone was picked up one time. The chain links TRBV9 to TRBJ1-1; TRBD1 matches 9 bases. From germline, CDR1 is SGDLS and CDR2 YYNGEE. There are 15 residues in the CDR3. Germline trimming cut 0 bases from V and 2 bases from J; bases unmatched to any gene: 2. This CDR3 reads CASSVAQGANTEAFF. CDR3 coding DNA: TGTGCCAGCAGCGTAGCACAGGGGGCCAACACTGAAGCTTTCTTT. The full variable domain, its missing parts supplied by reference TRBV9 and TRBJ1-1, is DSGVTQTPKHLITATGQRVTLRCSPRSGDLSVYWYQQSLDQGLQFLIQYYNGEERAKGNILERFSAQQFPDLHSELNLSSLELGDSALYFCASSVAQGANTEAFFGQGTRLTVV.

V and J are TRBV7-9 and TRBJ2-7; 9 nucleotides line up with TRBD2. J lost 1 base, V lost 5 bases, and 6 bases had no gene match. The CDR3 extends over 15 amino acids. CDR1 SEHNR and CDR2 FQNEAQ come from the germline V gene (reference sequence). CDR3 in amino acids: CASSAPSGASYEQYF. The CDR3 nucleotides read TGTGCCAGCAGCGCCCCTAGCGGGGCTTCCTACGAGCAGTACTTC.

This sequence joins TRBV7-8 and TRBJ1-6, with 10 bases identical to TRBD1. With 5 bases clipped from V and 1 base from J, the junction kept 5 bases outside the gene matches. CDR1 is SGHVS and CDR2 is FQNEAQ in the germline V gene. The length of the CDR3 is 17 residues. In nucleotides, the CDR3 is TGTGCCAGCAGCCCCAGGACAGGGGGATCCTATAATTCACCCCTCCACTTT. Translating it yields CASSPRTGGSYNSPLHF.

The CDR3 region is CASSGGASENEKLFF. The DNA of the CDR3 is TGTGCCAGCAGCGGGGGGGCTTCGGAAAATGAAAAACTGTTTTTT. The chain links TRBV5-4 to TRBJ1-4; a possible D gene is TRBD1 (6 bases). Germline V CDR1 and CDR2: SGHNT, YYREEE (reference sequence). Trimming pared 4 bases from V and 5 bases from J, leaving 15 bases between. The CDR3 is 15 amino acids.

The chain combines TRBV5-6 with TRBJ1-4, with 9 bases fitting TRBD1. The CDR3 loop spans 16 amino acids. V was pared by 4 bases and J by 6 bases, with 10 bases of the junction left unmatched. CDR1 is SGHDT and CDR2 is YYEEEE in the germline V gene. The CDR3, as DNA: TGTGCCAGCAGCCGGGACAGGGAAAGGCAAGATGAAAAACTGTTTTTT. It specifies CASSRDRERQDEKLFF.

This clone was recorded only once. The chain couples TRBV7-6 to TRBJ2-1; 10 nucleotides agree with TRBD2. The junction had 10 bases not matched to a gene; V was cut back by 8 bases and J by 3 bases. The CDR3 has 16 residues. Germline-derived CDR1 and CDR2 are SGHVS and FNYEAQ. The chain's CDR3 is CASGASGGAFYNEQFF. In nucleotides, the CDR3 is TGTGCCAGCGGGGCCAGCGGGGGGGCCTTCTACAATGAGCAGTTCTTC.

CDR3 protein: CASSQQGQGNNEQFF. The CDR3 DNA reads as TGCGCCAGCAGCCAACAGGGACAGGGGAACAATGAGCAGTTCTTC. The chain uses TRBV4-3 and TRBJ2-1; 10 bases agree with TRBD1. Germline loops: CDR1 LGHNA, CDR2 YSLEER. The CDR3 has 15 residues. V gave up 2 bases and J gave up 5 bases; unmatched junction bases: 3.

This chain links TRBV6-5 with TRBJ1-5, with a weak D call TRBD1 (6 bases). Germline-derived CDR1 and CDR2 are MNHEY and SVGAGI. The ends were cut back, 7 bases at V and 9 bases at J, with 19 bases in the middle. This CDR3 comprises 14 residues. The CDR3 spells CASNGQFVASPQHF. In nucleotides, the CDR3 is TGTGCCAGCAACGGACAGTTTGTGGCCTCGCCCCAGCATTTT.

CDR3 DNA: TGCGCCAGCAGCGGGGGACAGTCCTATGGCTACACCTTC. It translates to CASSGGQSYGYTF. The chain uses TRBV5-1 and TRBJ1-2; the match to TRBD1 covers 7 bases. The germline CDR1 and CDR2 sequences are SGHRS and YFSETQ. V dropped 4 bases and J dropped 4; count of bases not matched to a gene: 4. The CDR3 extends over 13 amino acids.

The chain uses TRBV11-3 and TRBJ2-2; no definite D call. This CDR3 is 13 amino acids long. CDR1 is SGHNT and CDR2 is YENEEA in the germline V gene. V lost 5 bases, J lost 4 bases, and 8 bases lay in between. The CDR3 bases are TGTGCCAGCAGCCCTTTGGCCACCGGGGAGCTGTTTTTT. Translating gives CASSPLATGELFF.

This sequence joins TRBV5-1 and TRBJ1-3, with a tentative D call TRBD1 (5 bases). The CDR3 is 14 residues long. The V gene lost 3 bases and the J gene lost 2 bases, with 9 bases spanning the gap. Germline assignment: CDR1 SGHRS and CDR2 YFSETQ. The CDR3 loop reads CASSSKGTGNTIYF. The CDR3 DNA sequence: TGCGCCAGCAGCTCCAAGGGGACTGGAAACACCATATATTTT.

The chain carries TRBV9 and TRBJ2-1, with 13 bases fitting TRBD2. CDR1 and CDR2 from the germline V gene are SGDLS and YYNGEE. This CDR3 is 19 amino acids long. V was clipped by 4 bases and J by 0 bases; unmatched bases: 10. The CDR3 loop is CASSPRTSGRLSSYNEQFF. The CDR3, as DNA: TGTGCCAGCAGCCCTAGGACTAGCGGGAGACTCAGCTCCTACAATGAGCAGTTCTTC.

The V gene is TRBV5-1, the J gene TRBJ2-2; no clear D gene. CDR3 size: 14 residues. Looked up from germline, CDR1 is SGHRS and CDR2 is YFSETQ. V was pared by 1 base and J by 3 bases, with 7 bases between. The CDR3: CASSLTAYTGELFF. In DNA form, the CDR3 reads TGCGCCAGCAGCTTGACAGCCTACACCGGGGAGCTGTTTTTT.

This clone has only one observation. This chain joins TRBV15 and TRBJ1-6; TRBD1 matches 7 bases. The CDR3 length is 15 residues. The germline V gene encodes CDR1 LNHNV and CDR2 YYDKDF (reference sequence). Losses at the gene ends were 2 bases for V and 8 bases for J; bases not matched to a gene: 6. The CDR3 bases are TGTGCCACCAGCAGAACCGGGACAGCTTATTCACCCCTCCACTTT. Its protein product is CATSRTGTAYSPLHF.